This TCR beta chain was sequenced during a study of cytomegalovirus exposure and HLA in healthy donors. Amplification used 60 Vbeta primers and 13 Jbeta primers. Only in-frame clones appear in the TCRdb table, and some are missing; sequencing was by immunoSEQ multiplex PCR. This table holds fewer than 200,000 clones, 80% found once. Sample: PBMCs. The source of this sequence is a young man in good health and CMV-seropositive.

CDR3 sequence reads: CASSVLQGADTQYF. CDR3 coding DNA: TGTGCCAGCAGCGTGTTGCAGGGTGCAGATACGCAGTATTTT. The chain employs TRBV9 and TRBJ2-3; a possible D gene is TRBD1 (5 bases). This CDR3 contains 14 residues. Germline V gene sequence: CDR1 SGDLS, CDR2 YYNGEE. Deletions cut 2 bases from V and 4 bases from J, with 11 bases between.